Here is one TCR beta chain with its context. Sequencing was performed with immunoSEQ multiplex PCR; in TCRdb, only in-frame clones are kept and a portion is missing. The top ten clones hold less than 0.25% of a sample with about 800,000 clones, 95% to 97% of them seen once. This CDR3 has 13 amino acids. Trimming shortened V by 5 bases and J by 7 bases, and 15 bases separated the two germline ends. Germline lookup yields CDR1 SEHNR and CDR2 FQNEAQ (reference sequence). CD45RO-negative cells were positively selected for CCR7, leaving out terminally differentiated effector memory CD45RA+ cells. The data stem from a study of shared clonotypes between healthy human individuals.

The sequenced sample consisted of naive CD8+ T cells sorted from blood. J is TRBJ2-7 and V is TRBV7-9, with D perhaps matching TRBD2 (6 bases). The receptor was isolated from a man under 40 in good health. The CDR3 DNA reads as TGTGCCAGCAGCCCCAATCCCGGACTAGAGCAGTACTTC. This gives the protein CASSPNPGLEQYF.